These T cell receptor beta chains were read from a single sample in a study of cytomegalovirus exposure and HLA in healthy donors. Generated by immunoSEQ multiplex PCR, the TCRdb table keeps only in-frame clones and is missing some. The sample carries more than 110,000 clones, 80% to 85% recorded once. Input material: PBMCs. These receptors all stem from a female donor in good health and CMV-seronegative. The CDR3 runs from the conserved cysteine through the conserved F or W. The D gene is left open where the match is weak.

v_call d_call cdr3_aa
TRBV7-3 TRBD1 CASSPTGGTDTQYF
TRBV10-3 TRBD2 CAISHSGLAQETQYF
TRBV7-6 TRBD2 CASSLDASGSDEQFF
TRBV4-2 TRBD1 CASSQETGGIGELFF
TRBV7-9 NA CASSLGVVKDEKLFF
TRBV5-1 TRBD2 CASSLARAGSGRAGNEQFF
TRBV7-9 NA CASSLTPEGNTIYF
TRBV27 NA CASSFGAGPIQYF
TRBV6-4 TRBD1 CASSSTGGVGGYTF
TRBV2 NA CASSEGGYQPQHF
TRBV7-9 TRBD2 CASSSSGLAVSSYEQYF
TRBV18 TRBD1 CASSPRTGGTTNEKLFF
TRBV4-2 NA CASSQEDGGETNEKLFF
TRBV10-2 NA CASSSLPYEQYF
TRBV29-1 NA CSEEGTASSYNEQFF
TRBV7-9 NA CASSSGTYTEAFF
TRBV14 TRBD1 CASSPLTGSYYGYTF
TRBV19 NA CASSIEEGTQYF
TRBV6-1 TRBD1 CASSEGDRGLYEQYF
TRBV28 TRBD2 CASSPRQTSGRHEQFF
TRBV7-2 TRBD2 CASSLARGAGNTGELFF
TRBV9 NA CASSDGGELFF
TRBV19 TRBD2 CASSTLSGITDTQYF
TRBV9 TRBD1 CASSKGQDSGANVLTF
TRBV7-9 NA CASSQQGDTIYF
TRBV19 TRBD2 CASTSLGGRLNEQFF
TRBV6-1 NA CASSEGSGTNTEAFF
TRBV7-9 TRBD1 CASSTNRGSNQPQHF
TRBV11-2 TRBD1 CASSPRTSGTANYGYTF
TRBV2 TRBD2 CASSSLRAGVAKNIQYF
TRBV30 TRBD2 CAWDTSGSVGEQFF
TRBV5-1 TRBD2 CACGLAGPNEQFF
TRBV5-8 TRBD2 CASRNPGTSGSYEQYF
TRBV19 TRBD1 CASNQGWRGRRSNQPQHF
TRBV28 NA CASSAYTGTEGPERNTQYF
TRBV6-1 NA CASAQGPSNTGELFF
TRBV6-5 NA CASRRGSGDEQFF
TRBV27 TRBD1 CASSLGTANTEAFF
TRBV6-1 TRBD2 CASSGSGTSQETQYF
TRBV10-1 NA CASSDGGMGNNEQFF
TRBV6-5 NA CASRKTGEETQYF